One sample yielded the 19 T cell receptor beta chains listed below, sequenced in a study of blood T cell repertoires in COVID-19. Clones were read by immunoSEQ multiplex PCR, and TCRdb kept only the in-frame ones, dropping some. The sample includes around 60,000 clones, about 76% of them seen just once. Sequenced sample: peripheral blood. These receptors all come from an elderly woman with active or convalescent COVID-19.

The rearrangement uses TRBV7-3 and TRBJ1-1, with 8 bases that match TRBD1. The V gene's germline CDR1 is SGHTA and CDR2 FQGTGA. The CDR3 runs 13 residues. V lost 5 bases, J lost 3 bases, and 2 bases stayed unmatched. The CDR3 DNA is TGTGCCAGCAGCCTGGACAGGGACACTGAAGCTTTCTTT. Translated: CASSLDRDTEAFF.

This clone was detected once. The chain combines TRBV24-1 with TRBJ2-6; D might be TRBD1 (6 bases). Germline CDR1 reads KGHDR; CDR2 reads SFDVKD. Trimming took off 4 bases at V and 0 bases at J, with 18 bases between the two ends. There are 19 residues in the CDR3. This chain's CDR3 is CATSDRDGRGISGANVLTF. As DNA, the CDR3 is TGTGCCACCAGTGACCGGGACGGAAGGGGGATCTCTGGGGCCAACGTCCTGACTTTC.

The chain recombines TRBV19 with TRBJ2-7, with D possibly being TRBD2 (6 bases). This CDR3 has 13 residues. The germline V and J ends were trimmed by 6 bases and 4 bases, with 13 bases remaining between them. In germline, CDR1 is LNHDA, CDR2 SQIVND (reference sequence). The CDR3 bases are TGTGCCAGTAGCACGGTGCGGGGATACGAGCAGTACTTC. Residues: CASSTVRGYEQYF.

In DNA, the CDR3 is TGCGCCAGCAGCTTTGCAGGTGGGACTGAAGCTTTCTTT. It is translated as CASSFAGGTEAFF. This chain joins TRBV5-1 and TRBJ1-1; D not resolved. Trimming pared 2 bases from V and 5 bases from J, leaving 10 bases between. The CDR3 has 13 residues. Per germline, CDR1 SGHRS and CDR2 YFSETQ.

The V call is TRBV7-2, the J call TRBJ2-7; 9 nucleotides agree with TRBD1. The trim removed 5 bases at V and 6 bases at J, leaving 8 bases unmatched. The length of the CDR3 is 14 residues. Per germline, CDR1 SGHTA and CDR2 FQGNSA. The CDR3 region has the DNA TGTGCCAGCAGCACACAGGGGGCGAGGGGCGAGCAGTACTTC. It translates to CASSTQGARGEQYF.

This rearrangement joins TRBV2 to TRBJ2-3; TRBD2 matches 7 bases. Losses at the gene ends were 7 bases for V and 2 bases for J; bases not matched to a gene: 12. CDR3 length: 16 amino acids. From germline, CDR1 is SNHLY and CDR2 FYNNEI. CDR3 nucleotide sequence: TGTGCCAGCATCTCAAAGCGGGGTAGGGACACAGATACGCAGTATTTT. Its protein product is CASISKRGRDTDTQYF.

The V gene is TRBV11-2, the J gene TRBJ2-5; TRBD2 agrees at 7 bases. Germline CDR1 and CDR2: SGHAT and FQNNGV. The CDR3 loop spans 13 amino acids. Trimming at V came to 10 bases and at J to 5 bases, leaving 10 bases not matched to a gene. The CDR3 region has the DNA TGTGCCACCACGCCGGGACTAAGGGAGACCCAGTACTTC. Amino acids: CATTPGLRETQYF.

J is TRBJ1-5 and V is TRBV19; 7 bases map to TRBD1. This CDR3 spans 16 amino acids. Per germline, CDR1 LNHDA and CDR2 SQIVND (reference sequence). V was clipped by 7 bases and J by 6 bases; unmatched bases: 15. The CDR3 sequence: CASTPPRQGTVQPQHF. CDR3 sequence (DNA): TGTGCCAGTACCCCCCCGAGACAGGGCACGGTTCAGCCCCAGCATTTT.

The chain recombines TRBV9 with TRBJ2-1; no firm D call. Looked up from germline, CDR1 is SGDLS and CDR2 is YYNGEE. Trimming shortened V by 0 bases and J by 4 bases, and 8 bases separated the two germline ends. This CDR3 region has 14 residues. The CDR3 sequence: CASSVAMTYNEQFF. In DNA, the CDR3 is TGTGCCAGCAGCGTAGCTATGACTTACAATGAGCAGTTCTTC.

V and J are TRBV18 and TRBJ1-1; D perhaps matches TRBD1 (6 bases). Germline CDR1 reads KGHSH; CDR2 reads LQKENI. The CDR3 extends over 13 amino acids. V was pared by 6 bases and J by 6 bases, with 14 bases between. For the CDR3, the DNA is TGTGCCAGCTCGCCTGGGACATCTCCTGAAGCTTTCTTT. Amino acids: CASSPGTSPEAFF.

The count of this clone is one. The chain joins TRBV11-2 to TRBJ1-1; D may be TRBD1 (5 bases). Trimming took off 2 bases at V and 9 bases at J, with 10 bases between the two ends. Germline V lookup: CDR1 SGHAT, CDR2 FQNNGV. This CDR3 is built from 12 residues. For the CDR3, the DNA is TGTGCCAGCAGCTTAAGCAGGGTAAAAGCTTTCTTT. Amino acids: CASSLSRVKAFF.

The chain is built from TRBV19 and TRBJ2-3, with 7 nucleotides matching TRBD1. V gave up 1 base and J gave up 4 bases; unmatched junction bases: 5. The CDR3 has 15 amino acids. Germline assignment: CDR1 LNHDA and CDR2 SQIVND (reference sequence). The CDR3 DNA sequence: TGTGCCAGTAGTATAGGACAGGGAAGGTCAGATACGCAGTATTTT. Translated, it gives CASSIGQGRSDTQYF.

This clone was counted ten times or more. The V gene is TRBV5-1, the J gene TRBJ2-7, with 8 positions matching TRBD1. The CDR3 has 15 residues. Trimming took 0 bases from V and 6 from J; bases not matched to a gene: 8. Germline V gene data show CDR1 as SGHRS and CDR2 as YFSETQ. CDR3 bases: TGCGCCAGCAGCTTGGAAGTCAGGGGGCTAGGCGAGCAGTACTTC. Its protein is CASSLEVRGLGEQYF.

The chain links TRBV7-2 to TRBJ2-7; D not resolved. This CDR3 region has 11 residues. Germline V gene lookup returns CDR1 SGHTA and CDR2 FQGNSA. V was shortened by 4 bases and J by 2 bases, with 3 bases between the two germline ends. The CDR3 region has the DNA TGTGCCAGCAGCTCGGCCTACGAGCAGTACTTC. Its protein is CASSSAYEQYF. The whole variable domain, filled in from reference TRBV7-2 and TRBJ2-7, reads GAGVSQSPSNKVTEKGKDVELRCDPISGHTALYWYRQSLGQGLEFLIYFQGNSAPDKSGLPSDRFSAERTGGSVSTLTIQRTQQEDSAVYLCASSSAYEQYFGPGTRLTVT.

This sequence joins TRBV7-2 and TRBJ1-2, with a possible D match to TRBD1 (6 bases). V shed 5 bases and J shed 8 bases, with 21 bases lying between them. CDR1 SGHTA and CDR2 FQGNSA come from the germline V gene. This CDR3 contains 15 residues. CDR3 nucleotide sequence: TGTGCCAGCAGCCCGCCGTGGGTGGGGGCGAGAGGCTACACCTTC. This sequence encodes CASSPPWVGARGYTF.

In this sample, this clone turned up once. The chain joins TRBV28 to TRBJ2-5; D is unclear. V was cut by 4 bases and J by 5 bases, with 14 bases left in between. Germline values: CDR1 MDHEN, CDR2 SYDVKM. The CDR3 loop spans 14 amino acids. In nucleotides, the CDR3 is TGTGCCAGCAGTTCCCCCGCGGTTTGGGAGACCCAGTACTTC. Translated, it gives CASSSPAVWETQYF.

The V and J genes are TRBV29-1 and TRBJ2-1; TRBD1 aligns across 8 bases. Germline CDR1 SQVTM, CDR2 ANQGSEA. The ends lost 7 bases at V and 5 bases at J; junction bases unmatched: 7. The length of the CDR3 is 13 residues. CDR3: CSATGGPNNEQFF. The CDR3 DNA reads TGCAGCGCCACAGGGGGGCCTAACAATGAGCAGTTCTTC.

The chain combines TRBV7-8 with TRBJ1-1; D gene ambiguous. The CDR3 has 13 amino acids. The germline CDR1 and CDR2 sequences are SGHVS and FQNEAQ. The V end lost 2 bases, the J end lost 5 bases, and 9 bases lay between the germline ends. The CDR3 DNA reads TGTGCCAGCAGCTTAATCTCGGGGACTGAAGCTTTCTTT. It specifies CASSLISGTEAFF.

This chain connects TRBV3-1 (or the pseudogene TRBV3-2) to TRBJ2-1, with D tentatively TRBD1 (6 bases). V lost 0 bases and J lost 4, with 10 bases in between. The length of the CDR3 is 15 residues. From germline, CDR1 is LGHDT and CDR2 YNNKEL (reference sequence). CDR3 nucleotides: TGTGCCAGCAGCCAAGACACTAGGGGGTACAATGAGCAGTTCTTC. Translation gives CASSQDTRGYNEQFF.